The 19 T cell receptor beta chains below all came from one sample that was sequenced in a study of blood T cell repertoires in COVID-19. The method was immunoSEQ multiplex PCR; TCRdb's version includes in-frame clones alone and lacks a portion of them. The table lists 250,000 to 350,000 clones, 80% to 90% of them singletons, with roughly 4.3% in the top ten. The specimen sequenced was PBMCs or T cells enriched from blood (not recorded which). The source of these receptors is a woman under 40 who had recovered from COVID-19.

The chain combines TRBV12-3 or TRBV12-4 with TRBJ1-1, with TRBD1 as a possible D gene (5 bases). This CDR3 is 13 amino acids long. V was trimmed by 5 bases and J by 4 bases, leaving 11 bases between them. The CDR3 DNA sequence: TGTGCCAGCAGTATGGCAGGGCCCACTGAAGCTTTCTTT. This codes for CASSMAGPTEAFF.

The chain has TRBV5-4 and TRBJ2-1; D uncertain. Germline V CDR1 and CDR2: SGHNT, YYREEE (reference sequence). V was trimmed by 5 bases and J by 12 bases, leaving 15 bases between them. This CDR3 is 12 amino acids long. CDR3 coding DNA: TGTGCCAGCAGTTCGGGTAGGTTACTGCAGTTCTTC. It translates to CASSSGRLLQFF.

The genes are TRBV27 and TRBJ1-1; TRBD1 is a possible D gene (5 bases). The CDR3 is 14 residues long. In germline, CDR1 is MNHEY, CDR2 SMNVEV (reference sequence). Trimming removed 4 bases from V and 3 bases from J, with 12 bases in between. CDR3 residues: CASSSQGSHTEAFF. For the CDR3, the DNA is TGTGCCAGCAGTTCGCAGGGTTCGCACACTGAAGCTTTCTTT.

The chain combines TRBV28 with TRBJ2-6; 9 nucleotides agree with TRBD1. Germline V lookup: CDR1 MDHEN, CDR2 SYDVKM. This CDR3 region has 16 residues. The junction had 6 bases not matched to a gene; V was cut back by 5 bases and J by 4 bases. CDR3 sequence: CASSPGDRAGANVLTF. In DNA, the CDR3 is TGTGCCAGCAGTCCCGGGGACAGGGCCGGGGCCAACGTCCTGACTTTC.

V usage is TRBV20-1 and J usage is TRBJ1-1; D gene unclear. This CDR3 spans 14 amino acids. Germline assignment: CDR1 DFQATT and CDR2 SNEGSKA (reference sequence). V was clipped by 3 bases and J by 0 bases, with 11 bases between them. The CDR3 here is CSASLGRVNTEAFF. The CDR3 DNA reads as TGCAGTGCTAGTTTAGGGAGAGTGAACACTGAAGCTTTCTTT.

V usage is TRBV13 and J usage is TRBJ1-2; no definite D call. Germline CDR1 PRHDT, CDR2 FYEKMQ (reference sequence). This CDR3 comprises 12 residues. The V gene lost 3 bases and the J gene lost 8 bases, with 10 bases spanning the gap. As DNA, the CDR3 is TGTGCCAGCAGCTTTTACCGGTACGGCTACACCTTC. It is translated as CASSFYRYGYTF.

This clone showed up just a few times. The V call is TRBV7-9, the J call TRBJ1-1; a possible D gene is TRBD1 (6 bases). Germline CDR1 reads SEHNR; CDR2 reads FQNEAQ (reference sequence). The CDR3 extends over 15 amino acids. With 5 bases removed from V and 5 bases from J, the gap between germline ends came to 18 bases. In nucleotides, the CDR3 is TGTGCCAGCAGCGCGCAGTCAGGGGCGTCTACTGAAGCTTTCTTT. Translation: CASSAQSGASTEAFF.

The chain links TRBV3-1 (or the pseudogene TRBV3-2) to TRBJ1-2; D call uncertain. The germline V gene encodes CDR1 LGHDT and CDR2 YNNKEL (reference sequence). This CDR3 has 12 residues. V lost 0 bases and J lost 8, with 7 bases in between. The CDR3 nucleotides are TGTGCCAGCAGCCAAGAATCCATGGGCTACACCTTC. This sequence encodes CASSQESMGYTF.

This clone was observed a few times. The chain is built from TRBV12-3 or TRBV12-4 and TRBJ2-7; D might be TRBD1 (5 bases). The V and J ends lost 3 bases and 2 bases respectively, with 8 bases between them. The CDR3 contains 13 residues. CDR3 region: CASSLGPTYEQYF. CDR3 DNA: TGTGCCAGCAGTTTGGGGCCCACCTACGAGCAGTACTTC.

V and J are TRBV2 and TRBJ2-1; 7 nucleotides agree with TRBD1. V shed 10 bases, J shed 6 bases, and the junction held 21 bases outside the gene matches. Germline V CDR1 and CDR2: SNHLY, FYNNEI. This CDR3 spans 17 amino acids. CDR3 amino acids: CAIKGADRDVIVNEQFF. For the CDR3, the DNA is TGTGCCATCAAGGGAGCCGACAGGGACGTAATTGTCAATGAGCAGTTCTTC.

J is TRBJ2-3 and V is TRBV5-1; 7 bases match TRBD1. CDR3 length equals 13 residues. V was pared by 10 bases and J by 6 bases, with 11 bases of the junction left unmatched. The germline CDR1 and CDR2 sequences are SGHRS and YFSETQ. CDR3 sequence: CACTGTAGDTQYF. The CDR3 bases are TGCGCCTGTACCGGGACAGCTGGGGATACGCAGTATTTT. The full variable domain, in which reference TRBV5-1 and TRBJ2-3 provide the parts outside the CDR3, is KAGVTQTPRYLIKTRGQQVTLSCSPISGHRSVSWYQQTPGQGLQFLFEYFSETQRNKGNFPGRFSGRQFSNSRSEMNVSTLELGDSALYLCACTGTAGDTQYFGPGTRLTVL.

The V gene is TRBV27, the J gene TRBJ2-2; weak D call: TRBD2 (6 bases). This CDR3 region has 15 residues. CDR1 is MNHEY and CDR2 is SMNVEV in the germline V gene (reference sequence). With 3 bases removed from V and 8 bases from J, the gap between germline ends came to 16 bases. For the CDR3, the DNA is TGTGCCAGCAGTTTGAGGAGGGAAGGTCGGGGGGAGCTGTTTTTT. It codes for CASSLRREGRGELFF.

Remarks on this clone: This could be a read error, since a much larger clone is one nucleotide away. CDR3 loop: CASSLIRPNSILAGGTGANVLTF. Written as DNA, the CDR3 is TGCGCCAGCAGCCTCATACGTCCGAACTCAATACTAGCGGGGGGGACTGGGGCCAACGTCCTGACTTTC. The V gene is TRBV5-1, the J gene TRBJ2-6; 13 bases match TRBD2. V lost 4 bases, J lost 2 bases, and 21 bases stayed unmatched. The CDR3 length is 23 residues. The germline V gene encodes CDR1 SGHRS and CDR2 YFSETQ.

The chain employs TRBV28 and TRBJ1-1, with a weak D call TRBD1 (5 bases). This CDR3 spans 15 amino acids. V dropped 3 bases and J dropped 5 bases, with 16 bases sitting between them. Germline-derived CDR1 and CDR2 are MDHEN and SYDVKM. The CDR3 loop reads CASSLLGSGGTEAFF. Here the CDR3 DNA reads TGTGCCAGCAGTTTGTTGGGCAGTGGGGGGACTGAAGCTTTCTTT. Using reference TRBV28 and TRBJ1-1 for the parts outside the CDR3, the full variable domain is DVKVTQSSRYLVKRTGEKVFLECVQDMDHENMFWYRQDPGLGLRLIYFSYDVKMKEKGDIPEGYSVSREKKERFSLILESASTNQTSMYLCASSLLGSGGTEAFFGQGTRLTVV.

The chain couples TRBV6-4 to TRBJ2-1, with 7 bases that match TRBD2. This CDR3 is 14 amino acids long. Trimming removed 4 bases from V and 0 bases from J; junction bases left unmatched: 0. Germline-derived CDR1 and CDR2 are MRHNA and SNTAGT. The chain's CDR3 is CASSGGGSYNEQFF. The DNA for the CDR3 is TGTGCCAGCAGTGGCGGGGGCTCCTACAATGAGCAGTTCTTC.

CDR3: CASRSAGISYNEQFF. CDR3 in DNA: TGTGCCAGCAGATCAGCGGGGATTTCCTACAATGAGCAGTTCTTC. This chain connects TRBV28 to TRBJ2-1, with 7 positions matching TRBD2. V trimming: 6 bases; J trimming: 1 base; junction bases outside the gene matches: 6. Per the germline V gene, CDR1 is MDHEN and CDR2 is SYDVKM. The CDR3 is made up of 15 amino acids.

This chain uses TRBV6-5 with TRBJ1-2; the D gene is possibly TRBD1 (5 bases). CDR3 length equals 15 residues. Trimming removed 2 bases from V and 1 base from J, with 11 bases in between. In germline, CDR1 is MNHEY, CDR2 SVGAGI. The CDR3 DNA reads TGTGCCAGCAGTTACGGCCGGGGGGTTAACTATGGCTACACCTTC. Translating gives CASSYGRGVNYGYTF.

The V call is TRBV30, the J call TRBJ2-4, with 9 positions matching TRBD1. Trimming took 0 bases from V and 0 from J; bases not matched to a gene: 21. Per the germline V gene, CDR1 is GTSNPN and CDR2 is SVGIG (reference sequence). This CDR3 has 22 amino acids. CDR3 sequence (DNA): TGTGCCTGGAGTGTGAGGGACAGGGCCACTAGTAGTGGGGTCGTAGCCAAAAACATTCAGTACTTC. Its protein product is CAWSVRDRATSSGVVAKNIQYF.

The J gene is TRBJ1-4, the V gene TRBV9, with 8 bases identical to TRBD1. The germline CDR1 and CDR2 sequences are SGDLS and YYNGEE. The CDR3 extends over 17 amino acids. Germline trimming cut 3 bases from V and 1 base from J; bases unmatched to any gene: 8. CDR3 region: CASSGADRVRTNEKLFF. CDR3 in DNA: TGTGCCAGCAGCGGGGCGGACAGGGTTCGAACTAATGAAAAACTGTTTTTT.